The rows below give T cell receptor beta chains drawn from one sample of a study of T cells expressing NK-cell markers. From its re-call of the 5' RACE reads, TCRdb lists each CDR3 protein once, without DNA. This repertoire includes about 460,000 distinct CDR3 sequences. The sequencing input was blood T cells: a sorted CD56 or NKG2C T cell subset, CD4+ or CD8+ T cells, or bulk PBMC T cells (not recorded which). These receptors all stem from a woman aged 45-65 years in good health. The CDR3 runs from the conserved cysteine through the conserved F or W. Fields, in order: J gene, V gene, CDR3 protein.

J: TRBJ2-4; V: TRBV20-1; CDR3: CSARAPAGAQDIQYF
J: TRBJ1-4; V: TRBV12-3/TRBV12-4; CDR3: CASSYGAAPNEKLFF
J: TRBJ2-1; V: TRBV28; CDR3: CASANGRAEQFF
J: TRBJ2-2; V: TRBV5-6; CDR3: CASSLDLETSGRRTGELFF
J: TRBJ2-1; V: TRBV29-1; CDR3: CSVGSGTTPGEQFF
J: TRBJ2-3; V: TRBV6-1; CDR3: CASIQMAGGTDTQYF
J: TRBJ2-7; V: TRBV7-2; CDR3: CASSLAGFSYEQYF
J: TRBJ2-2; V: TRBV4-1; CDR3: CASSQDPGTNRELFF
J: TRBJ2-1; V: TRBV28; CDR3: CATKSSGASYNEQFF
J: TRBJ1-2; V: TRBV3-1; CDR3: CASSQVRVGGYTF
J: TRBJ2-7; V: TRBV30; CDR3: CAWSVIPYEQYF
J: TRBJ2-5; V: TRBV2; CDR3: CASQLAGSGAETQYF
J: TRBJ1-2; V: TRBV4-2; CDR3: CASSLGQSNYGYTF
J: TRBJ2-7; V: TRBV10-3; CDR3: CAISEVAGGVKQYF
J: TRBJ2-1; V: TRBV30; CDR3: CAWSVQTPSYNEQFF
J: TRBJ2-3; V: TRBV11-3; CDR3: CASSLVTLTSADTQYF
J: TRBJ2-1; V: TRBV20-1; CDR3: CSARLQRSQGNEQFF
J: TRBJ1-2; V: TRBV29-1; CDR3: CSVPLGGYGYTF
J: TRBJ2-1; V: TRBV7-9; CDR3: CASSAVWANEQFF
J: TRBJ2-2; V: TRBV24-1; CDR3: CATSADRTNTGELFF
J: TRBJ2-1; V: TRBV24-1; CDR3: CATSDPRPSRPSYNEQFF
J: TRBJ2-5; V: TRBV7-9; CDR3: CASSLGRLAGGETQYF